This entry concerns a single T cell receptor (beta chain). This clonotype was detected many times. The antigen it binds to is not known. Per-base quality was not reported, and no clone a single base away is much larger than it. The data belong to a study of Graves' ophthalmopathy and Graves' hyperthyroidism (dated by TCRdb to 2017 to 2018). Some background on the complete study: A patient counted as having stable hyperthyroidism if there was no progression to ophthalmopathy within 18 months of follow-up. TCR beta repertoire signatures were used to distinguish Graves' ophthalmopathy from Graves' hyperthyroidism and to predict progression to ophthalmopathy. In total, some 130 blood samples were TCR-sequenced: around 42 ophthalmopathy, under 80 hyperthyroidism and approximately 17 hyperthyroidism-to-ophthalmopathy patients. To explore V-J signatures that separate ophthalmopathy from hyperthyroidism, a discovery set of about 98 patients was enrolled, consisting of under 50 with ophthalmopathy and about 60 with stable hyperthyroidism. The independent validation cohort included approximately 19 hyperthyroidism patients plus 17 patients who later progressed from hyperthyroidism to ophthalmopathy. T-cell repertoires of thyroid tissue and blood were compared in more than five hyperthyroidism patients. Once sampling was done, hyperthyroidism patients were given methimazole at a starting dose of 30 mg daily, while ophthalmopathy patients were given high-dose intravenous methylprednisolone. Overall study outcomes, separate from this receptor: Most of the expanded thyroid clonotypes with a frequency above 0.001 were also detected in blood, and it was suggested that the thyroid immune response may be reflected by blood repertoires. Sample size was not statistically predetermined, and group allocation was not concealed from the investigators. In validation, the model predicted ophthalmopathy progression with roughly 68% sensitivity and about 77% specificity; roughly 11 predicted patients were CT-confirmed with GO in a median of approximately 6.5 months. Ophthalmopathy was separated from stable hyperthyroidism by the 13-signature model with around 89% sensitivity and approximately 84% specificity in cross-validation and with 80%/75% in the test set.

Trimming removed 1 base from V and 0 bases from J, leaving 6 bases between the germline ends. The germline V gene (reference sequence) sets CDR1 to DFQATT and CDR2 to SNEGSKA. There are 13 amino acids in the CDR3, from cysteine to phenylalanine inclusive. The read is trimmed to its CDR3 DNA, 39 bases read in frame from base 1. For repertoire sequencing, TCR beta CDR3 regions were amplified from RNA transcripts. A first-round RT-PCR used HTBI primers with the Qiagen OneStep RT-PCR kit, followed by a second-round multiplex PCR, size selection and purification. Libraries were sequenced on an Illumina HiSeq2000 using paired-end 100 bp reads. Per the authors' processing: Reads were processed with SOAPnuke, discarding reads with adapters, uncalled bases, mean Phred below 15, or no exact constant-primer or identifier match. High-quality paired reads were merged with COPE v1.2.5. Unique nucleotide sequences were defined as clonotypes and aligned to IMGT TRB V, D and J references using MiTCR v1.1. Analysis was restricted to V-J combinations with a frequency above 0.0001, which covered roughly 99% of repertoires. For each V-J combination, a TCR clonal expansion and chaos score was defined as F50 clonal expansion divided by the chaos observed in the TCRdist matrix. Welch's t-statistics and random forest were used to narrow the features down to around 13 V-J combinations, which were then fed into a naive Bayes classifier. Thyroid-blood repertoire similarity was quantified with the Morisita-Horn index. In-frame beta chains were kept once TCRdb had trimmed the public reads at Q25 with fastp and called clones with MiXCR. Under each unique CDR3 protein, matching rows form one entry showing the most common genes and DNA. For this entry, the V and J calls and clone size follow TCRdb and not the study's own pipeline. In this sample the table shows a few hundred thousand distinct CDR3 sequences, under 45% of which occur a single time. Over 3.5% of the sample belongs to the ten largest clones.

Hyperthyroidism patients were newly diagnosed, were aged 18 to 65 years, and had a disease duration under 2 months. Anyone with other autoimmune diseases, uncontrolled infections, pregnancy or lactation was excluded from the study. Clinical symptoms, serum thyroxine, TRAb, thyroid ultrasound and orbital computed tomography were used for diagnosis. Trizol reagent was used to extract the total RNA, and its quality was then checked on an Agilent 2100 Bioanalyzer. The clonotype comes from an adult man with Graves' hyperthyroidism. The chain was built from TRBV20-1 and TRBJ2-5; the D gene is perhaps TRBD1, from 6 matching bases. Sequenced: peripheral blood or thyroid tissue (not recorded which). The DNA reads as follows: TGCAGTGCTAGAGGACAGGACCAAGAGACCCAGTACTTC. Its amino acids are CSARGQDQETQYF.